The next 15 T cell receptor beta chains were all read from a single sample in a study of cytomegalovirus exposure and HLA in healthy donors. Vbeta (60) and Jbeta (13) primers were used in the PCR. The table came from immunoSEQ multiplex PCR; TCRdb's copy has only in-frame clones and leaves some out. The sample lists some 120,000 clones, 15% occurring once. Sequencing input: PBMCs. These receptors originate from a woman between 18 and 30 years old in good health and CMV-seronegative.

The chain couples TRBV9 to TRBJ2-3; TRBD2 matches at 9 bases. Germline V gene data show CDR1 as SGDLS and CDR2 as YYNGEE. There are 16 residues in the CDR3. Trimming at V came to 4 bases and at J to 4 bases, leaving 10 bases not matched to a gene. CDR3 in DNA: TGTGCCAGCAGCCCGGGGGGCCTAGCGGGATCAGATACGCAGTATTTT. Translated, it gives CASSPGGLAGSDTQYF.

This clone was detected a few times. Written as DNA, the CDR3 is TGTGCCAGTAGTAAAGGGACAGGGGTCTACAATGAGCAGTTCTTC. Its protein is CASSKGTGVYNEQFF. The chain employs TRBV19 and TRBJ2-1; 10 bases line up with TRBD1. The J segment lost 3 bases and the V segment lost 4 bases, leaving 3 bases of the junction unmatched. CDR3 length equals 15 residues. Germline V gene data show CDR1 as LNHDA and CDR2 as SQIVND (reference sequence).

The chain is built from TRBV2 and TRBJ1-4; D is ambiguous. Per germline, CDR1 SNHLY and CDR2 FYNNEI. The CDR3 is 14 residues long. Trimming pared 10 bases from V and 0 bases from J, leaving 12 bases between. In DNA form, the CDR3 reads TGTGCCACCTCGAGGTCCGCAACTAATGAAAAACTGTTTTTT. This gives the protein CATSRSATNEKLFF.

This clone was counted a few times. The J gene is TRBJ2-1, the V gene TRBV2; 8 bases align to TRBD2. Germline V CDR1 and CDR2: SNHLY, FYNNEI. Unmatched junction bases numbered 9, after V lost 8 bases and J lost 15 bases. The CDR3 has 11 amino acids. The CDR3 DNA reads as TGTGCCAGCGCGGGGGGTGCCGCCGGGTTCTTC. This codes for CASAGGAAGFF. Full variable domain (rest looked up from reference TRBV2 and TRBJ2-1): EPEVTQTPSHQVTQMGQEVILRCVPISNHLYFYWYRQILGQKVEFLVSFYNNEISEKSEIFDDQFSVERPDGSNFTLKIRSTKLEDSAMYFCASAGGAAGFFGPGTRLTVL.

The table lists this clone with a few counts. The chain couples TRBV4-1 to TRBJ1-4; TRBD1 matches at 7 bases. Trimming took 8 bases from V and 5 from J; bases not matched to a gene: 2. Germline loops: CDR1 MGHRA, CDR2 YSYEKL. The CDR3 loop spans 12 amino acids. Written as DNA, the CDR3 is TGCGCCAGCCAGACAGGGAATGAAAAACTGTTTTTT. Its translation is CASQTGNEKLFF.

This clone was observed a few times. This sequence joins TRBV5-4 and TRBJ1-4; D gene unclear. This CDR3 is 16 amino acids long. V was shortened by 3 bases and J by 2 bases, with 14 bases between the two germline ends. CDR1 and CDR2 from the germline V gene are SGHNT and YYREEE (reference sequence). This CDR3 is CASSSEGRSTNEKLFF. The CDR3 DNA sequence: TGTGCCAGCAGCTCAGAAGGTCGGAGCACTAATGAAAAACTGTTTTTT.

The chain combines TRBV13 with TRBJ1-2; a weak D match, TRBD1 (5 bases). Germline V CDR1 and CDR2: PRHDT, FYEKMQ (reference sequence). The ends were cut back, 3 bases at V and 7 bases at J, with 18 bases in the middle. This CDR3 region has 15 residues. CDR3 sequence reads: CASSLTATPTTGYTF. The CDR3 DNA reads as TGTGCCAGCAGCTTGACAGCGACTCCAACGACTGGCTACACCTTC. The full variable domain, completed using reference TRBV13 and TRBJ1-2, is AAGVIQSPRHLIKEKRETATLKCYPIPRHDTVYWYQQGPGQDPQFLISFYEKMQSDKGSIPDRFSAQQFSDYHSELNMSSLELGDSALYFCASSLTATPTTGYTFGSGTRLTVV.

A few counts support this clone. The chain is built from TRBV2 and TRBJ2-5; D is uncertain. The CDR3 is made up of 13 amino acids. Germline V gene lookup returns CDR1 SNHLY and CDR2 FYNNEI. The V end lost 4 bases, the J end lost 2 bases, and 8 bases lay between the germline ends. CDR3 amino acids: CASSVGQQETQYF. The CDR3 DNA is TGTGCCAGCAGTGTTGGGCAGCAAGAGACCCAGTACTTC.

The rearrangement links TRBV9 to TRBJ1-1; TRBD1 matches at 9 bases. Germline V gives CDR1 SGDLS, CDR2 YYNGEE. This CDR3 comprises 15 residues. The V and J ends lost 0 bases and 6 bases, in that order; junction bases with no gene match: 6. CDR3 sequence (DNA): TGTGCCAGCAGCGTAGGTGCACAGGGGGCGTCTGAAGCTTTCTTT. Translating it yields CASSVGAQGASEAFF.

This clone was counted only a few times. This rearrangement joins TRBV29-1 to TRBJ1-1, with 7 bases aligning to TRBD1. The CDR3 totals 11 residues. The V segment lost 7 bases and the J segment 7 bases; nucleotides outside the gene matches: 6. Germline assignment: CDR1 SQVTM and CDR2 ANQGSEA. The CDR3 protein is CSAGGQDEAFF. The CDR3 DNA follows: TGCAGCGCCGGAGGACAGGATGAAGCTTTCTTT.

This clone was picked up a small number of times. The chain is built from TRBV6-5 and TRBJ2-7; D perhaps matches TRBD1 (6 bases). Germline loops: CDR1 MNHEY, CDR2 SVGAGI. The CDR3 length is 14 residues. The ends were cut back, 6 bases at V and 2 bases at J, with 14 bases in the middle. CDR3 amino acids: CASSATGFPYEQYF. CDR3 coding DNA: TGTGCCAGCAGCGCAACAGGGTTTCCCTACGAGCAGTACTTC.

J is TRBJ1-3 and V is TRBV30, with a tentative D call TRBD1 (6 bases). CDR1 GTSNPN and CDR2 SVGIG come from the germline V gene (reference sequence). Trimming stripped 6 bases from V and 0 bases from J, with 9 bases between. The CDR3 has 13 residues. The DNA for the CDR3 is TGTGCCTGCGGACAGTACTCTGGAAACACCATATATTTT. Translation gives CACGQYSGNTIYF.

The chain combines TRBV19 with TRBJ1-5; tentatively, D is TRBD1 (5 bases). V was pared by 5 bases and J by 1 base, with 9 bases between. CDR3 size: 14 residues. Germline V CDR1 and CDR2: LNHDA, SQIVND (reference sequence). For the CDR3, the DNA is TGTGCCAGTAGTGGCCGGGGGAGCAATCAGCCCCAGCATTTT. This translates into CASSGRGSNQPQHF.

This chain links TRBV7-8 with TRBJ1-2; 7 nucleotides align to TRBD1. The CDR3 loop spans 14 amino acids. The V segment lost 10 bases and the J segment 7 bases; nucleotides outside the gene matches: 15. Germline-derived CDR1 and CDR2 are SGHVS and FQNEAQ. CDR3 coding DNA: TGTGCCACCTTTACAGGGGATCTCAGGGGTGGCTACACCTTC. The encoded protein is CATFTGDLRGGYTF.

This clone occurred a few times. The junction shows a germline mismatch at one end, possibly a read error. The chain carries TRBV5-6 and TRBJ2-7; D may be TRBD1 (5 bases). The V gene's germline CDR1 is SGHDT and CDR2 YYEEEE. The CDR3 has 15 amino acids. This chain's CDR3 is CASSLVAGRSDEQYF. The CDR3 bases are TGTGCCAGCAGCTTGGTCGCAGGGCGCTCCGACGAGCAGTACTTC.